A selection of T cell receptor beta chains follows, all from one sample in a study of CD8+ T cells in alopecia areata. Measured with immunoSEQ multiplex PCR; TCRdb has only the in-frame clones, and not every one. Of tens of thousands of clones in the sample, 60% to 65% were seen once. The sample was CD4+ Tregs sorted from blood. All receptors come from a human donor with alopecia areata. Each CDR3 is given with its conserved first and last residue. Rows may omit the clone size; those that give it use once, few, many or a size class.

V gene,clone size,J gene,CDR3 length,CDR3 protein
TRBV7-2,.,TRBJ1-3,15,CASSSIQGSGNTIYF
TRBV30,.,TRBJ1-6,16,CAWSVWRGGRNSPLHF
TRBV7-2,.,TRBJ1-1,12,CASSARYTEAFF
TRBV6-6,.,TRBJ1-1,12,CASSYQGQGAFF
TRBV11-2,.,TRBJ2-1,15,CASSLVQRGGSEQFF
TRBV6-5,.,TRBJ2-7,11,CATAGRYEQYF
TRBV14,few,TRBJ1-1,13,CASSPRYLTEAFF
TRBV15,.,TRBJ1-1,13,CATSISQGAEAFF
TRBV28,.,TRBJ2-3,12,CASSLLAATQYF
TRBV27,once,TRBJ2-7,13,CASSLMGKYEQYF